This T cell receptor (beta chain) emerged from a study of cytomegalovirus exposure and HLA in healthy donors. As for the study in general: A prior study identified over 100 million unique TCR beta sequences from some 180 million T cells.

Primers: 60 Vbeta forward and 13 Jbeta reverse. The method was immunoSEQ multiplex PCR; TCRdb's version includes in-frame clones alone and lacks a portion of them. The table records about 130,000 clones, 80% of them present only once. V was pared by 5 bases and J by 6 bases, with 3 bases of the junction left unmatched. CDR3 length equals 13 residues. Germline V gene lookup returns CDR1 LGHNT and CDR2 FRNRAP. The chain is built from TRBV12-5 and TRBJ1-1; 10 nucleotides line up with TRBD1. The clonotype comes from a man aged 40-49 years in good health and CMV-seronegative. The sequenced sample was PBMCs. Here the CDR3 DNA reads TGTGCTAGTGGTGAGGGGACAGGGGCTGAAGCTTTCTTT. Its translation is CASGEGTGAEAFF.